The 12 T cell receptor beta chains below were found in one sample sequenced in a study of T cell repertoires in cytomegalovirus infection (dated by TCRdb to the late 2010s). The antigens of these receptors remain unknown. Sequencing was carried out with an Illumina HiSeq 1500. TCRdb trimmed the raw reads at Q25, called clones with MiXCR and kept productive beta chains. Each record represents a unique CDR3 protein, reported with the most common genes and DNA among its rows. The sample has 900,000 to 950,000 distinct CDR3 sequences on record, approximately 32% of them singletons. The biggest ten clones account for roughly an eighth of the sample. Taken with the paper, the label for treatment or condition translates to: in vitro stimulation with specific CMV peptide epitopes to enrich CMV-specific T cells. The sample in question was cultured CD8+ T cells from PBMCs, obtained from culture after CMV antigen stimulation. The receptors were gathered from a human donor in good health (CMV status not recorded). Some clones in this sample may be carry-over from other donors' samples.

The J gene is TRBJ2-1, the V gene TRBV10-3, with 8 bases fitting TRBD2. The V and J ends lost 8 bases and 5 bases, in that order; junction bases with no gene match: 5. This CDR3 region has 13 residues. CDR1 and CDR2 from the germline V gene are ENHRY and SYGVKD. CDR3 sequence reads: CAILGLGDNEQFF. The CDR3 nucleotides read TGTGCCATCTTGGGACTAGGGGACAATGAGCAGTTCTTC.

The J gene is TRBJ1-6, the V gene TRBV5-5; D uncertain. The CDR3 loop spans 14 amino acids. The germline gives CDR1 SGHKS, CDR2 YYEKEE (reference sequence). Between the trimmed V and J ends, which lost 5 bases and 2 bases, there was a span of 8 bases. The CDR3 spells CASRRQAYNSPLHF. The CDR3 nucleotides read TGTGCCAGCAGGCGGCAGGCCTATAATTCACCCCTCCACTTT. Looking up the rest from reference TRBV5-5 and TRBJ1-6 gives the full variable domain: DAGVTQSPTHLIKTRGQQVTLRCSPISGHKSVSWYQQVLGQGPQFIFQYYEKEERGRGNFPDRFSARQFPNYSSELNVNALLLGDSALYLCASRRQAYNSPLHFGNGTRLTVT.

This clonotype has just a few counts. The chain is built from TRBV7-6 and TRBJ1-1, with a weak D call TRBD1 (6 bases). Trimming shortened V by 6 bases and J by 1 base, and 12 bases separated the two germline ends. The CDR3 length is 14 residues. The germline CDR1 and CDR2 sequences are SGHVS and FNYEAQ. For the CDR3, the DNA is TGTGCCAGCAGAACAGGGCAAACGAACACTGAAGCTTTCTTT. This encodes CASRTGQTNTEAFF.

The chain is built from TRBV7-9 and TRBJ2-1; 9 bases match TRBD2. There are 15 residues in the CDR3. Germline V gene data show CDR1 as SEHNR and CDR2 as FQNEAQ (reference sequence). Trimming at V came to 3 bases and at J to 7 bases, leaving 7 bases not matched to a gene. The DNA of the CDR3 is TGTGCCAGCAGCTTGGGAGCGGGGGGCGCTAATGAGCAGTTCTTC. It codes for CASSLGAGGANEQFF.

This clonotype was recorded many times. The CDR3 reads CASSSGKRRPRILYGYTF. As DNA, the CDR3 is TGTGCCAGCAGCTCAGGCAAAAGACGGCCTCGTATCCTCTATGGCTACACCTTC. This sequence joins TRBV7-9 and TRBJ1-2; D not certain. The V end lost 4 bases, the J end lost 4 bases, and 25 bases lay between the germline ends. In germline, CDR1 is SEHNR, CDR2 FQNEAQ (reference sequence). The CDR3 covers 18 residues.

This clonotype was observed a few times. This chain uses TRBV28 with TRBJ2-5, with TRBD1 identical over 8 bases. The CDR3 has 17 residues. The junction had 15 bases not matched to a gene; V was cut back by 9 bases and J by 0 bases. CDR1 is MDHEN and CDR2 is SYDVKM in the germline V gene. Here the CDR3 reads CASATEWTGSHQETQYF. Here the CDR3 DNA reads TGTGCCAGTGCAACCGAATGGACAGGGTCCCACCAAGAGACCCAGTACTTC.

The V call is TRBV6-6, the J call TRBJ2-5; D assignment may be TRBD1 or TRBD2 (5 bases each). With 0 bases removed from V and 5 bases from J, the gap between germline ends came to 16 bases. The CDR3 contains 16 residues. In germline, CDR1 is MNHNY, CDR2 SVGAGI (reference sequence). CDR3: CASSYSDGDPQETQYF. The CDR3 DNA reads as TGTGCCAGCAGTTACTCGGACGGGGACCCTCAGGAGACCCAGTACTTC.

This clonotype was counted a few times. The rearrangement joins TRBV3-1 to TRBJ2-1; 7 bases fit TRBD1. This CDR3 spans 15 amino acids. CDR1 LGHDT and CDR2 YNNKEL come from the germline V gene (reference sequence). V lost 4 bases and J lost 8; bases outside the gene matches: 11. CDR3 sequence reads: CASSRDRETVDEQFF. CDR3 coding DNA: TGTGCCAGCAGCCGCGACAGGGAGACCGTGGATGAGCAGTTCTTC.

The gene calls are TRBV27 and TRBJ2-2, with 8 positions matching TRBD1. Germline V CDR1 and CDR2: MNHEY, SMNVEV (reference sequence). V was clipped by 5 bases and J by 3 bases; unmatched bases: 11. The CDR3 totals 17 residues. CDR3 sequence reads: CASSLGQGGMDTGELFF. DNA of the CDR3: TGTGCCAGCAGTCTAGGACAGGGAGGCATGGACACCGGGGAGCTGTTTTTT.

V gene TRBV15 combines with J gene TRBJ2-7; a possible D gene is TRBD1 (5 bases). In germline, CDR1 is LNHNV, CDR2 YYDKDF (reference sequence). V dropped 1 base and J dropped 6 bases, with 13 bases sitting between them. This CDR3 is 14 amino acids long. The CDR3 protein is CATSRVAGFGEQYF. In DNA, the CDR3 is TGTGCCACCAGCAGAGTGGCAGGGTTCGGCGAGCAGTACTTC. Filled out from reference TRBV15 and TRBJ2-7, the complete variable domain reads DAMVIQNPRYQVTQFGKPVTLSCSQTLNHNVMYWYQQKSSQAPKLLFHYYDKDFNNEADTPDNFQSRRPNTSFCFLDIRSPGLGDTAMYLCATSRVAGFGEQYFGPGTRLTVT.

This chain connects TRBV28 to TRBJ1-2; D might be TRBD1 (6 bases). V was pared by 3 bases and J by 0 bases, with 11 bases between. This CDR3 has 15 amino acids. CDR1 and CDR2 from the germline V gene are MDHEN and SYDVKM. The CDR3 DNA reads TGTGCCAGCAGTTTTTCTACAGGGCCTAACTATGGCTACACCTTC. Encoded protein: CASSFSTGPNYGYTF.

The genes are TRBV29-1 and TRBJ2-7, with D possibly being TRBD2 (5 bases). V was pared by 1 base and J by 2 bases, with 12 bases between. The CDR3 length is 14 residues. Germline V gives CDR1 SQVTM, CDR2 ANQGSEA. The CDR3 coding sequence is TGCAGCGTTGAAGGGCGGCTAGCTGCCTACGAGCAGTACGTC. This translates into CSVEGRLAAYEQYV.